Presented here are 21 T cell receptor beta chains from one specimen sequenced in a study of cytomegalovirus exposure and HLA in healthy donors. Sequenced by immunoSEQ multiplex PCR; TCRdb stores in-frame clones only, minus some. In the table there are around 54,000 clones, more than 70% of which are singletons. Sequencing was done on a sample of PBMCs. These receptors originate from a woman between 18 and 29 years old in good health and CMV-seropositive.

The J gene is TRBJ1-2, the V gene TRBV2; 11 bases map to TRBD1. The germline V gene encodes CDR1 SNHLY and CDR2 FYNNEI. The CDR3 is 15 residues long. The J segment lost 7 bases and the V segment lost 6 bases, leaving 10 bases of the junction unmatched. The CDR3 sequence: CASSLLRTGGSGYTF. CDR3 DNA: TGTGCCAGCAGCCTCTTAAGGACAGGGGGCTCTGGCTACACCTTC. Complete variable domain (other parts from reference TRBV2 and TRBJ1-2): EPEVTQTPSHQVTQMGQEVILRCVPISNHLYFYWYRQILGQKVEFLVSFYNNEISEKSEIFDDQFSVERPDGSNFTLKIRSTKLEDSAMYFCASSLLRTGGSGYTFGSGTRLTVV.

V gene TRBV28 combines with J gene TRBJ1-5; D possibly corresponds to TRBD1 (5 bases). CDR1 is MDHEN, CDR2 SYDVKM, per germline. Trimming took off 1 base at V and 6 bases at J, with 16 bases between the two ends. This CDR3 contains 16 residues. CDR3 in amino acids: CASSLSLGRGGQPQHF. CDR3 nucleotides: TGTGCCAGCAGTTTATCTTTGGGGCGGGGCGGTCAGCCCCAGCATTTT.

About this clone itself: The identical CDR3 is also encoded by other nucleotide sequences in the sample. CDR3 sequence: CASSNTGGLGYTF. CDR3 in DNA: TGTGCCAGCAGTAACACAGGGGGACTTGGCTACACCTTC. This rearrangement joins TRBV6-5 to TRBJ1-2, with 8 nucleotides matching TRBD1. The CDR3 has 13 amino acids. CDR1 and CDR2 from the germline V gene are MNHEY and SVGAGI. Trimming removed 5 bases from V and 7 bases from J; junction bases left unmatched: 6.

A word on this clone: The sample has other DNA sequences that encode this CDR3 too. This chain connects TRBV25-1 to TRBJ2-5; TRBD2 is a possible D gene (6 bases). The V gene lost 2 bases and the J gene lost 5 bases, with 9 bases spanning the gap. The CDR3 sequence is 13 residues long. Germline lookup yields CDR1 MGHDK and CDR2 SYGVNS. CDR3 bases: TGTGCCAGCAGTGAACCGGGGGTGGAGACCCAGTACTTC. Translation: CASSEPGVETQYF.

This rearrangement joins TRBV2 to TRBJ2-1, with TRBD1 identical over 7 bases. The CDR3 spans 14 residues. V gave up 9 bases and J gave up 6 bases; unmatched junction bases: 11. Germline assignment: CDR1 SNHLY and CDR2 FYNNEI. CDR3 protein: CASHRGFFFNEQFF. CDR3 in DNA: TGTGCCAGTCACAGGGGTTTTTTCTTCAATGAGCAGTTCTTC.

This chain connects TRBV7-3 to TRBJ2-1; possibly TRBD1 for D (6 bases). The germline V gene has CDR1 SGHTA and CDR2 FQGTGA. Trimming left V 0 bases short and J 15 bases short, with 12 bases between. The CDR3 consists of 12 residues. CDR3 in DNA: TGTGCCAGCAGCTTAACGGGGGCTGGGTTGTTCTTC. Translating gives CASSLTGAGLFF.

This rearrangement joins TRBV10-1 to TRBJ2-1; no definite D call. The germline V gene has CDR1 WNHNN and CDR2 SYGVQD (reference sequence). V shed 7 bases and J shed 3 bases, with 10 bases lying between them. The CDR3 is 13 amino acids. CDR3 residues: CASNSTDYNEQFF. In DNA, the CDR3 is TGCGCCAGCAACAGCACAGACTACAATGAGCAGTTCTTC.

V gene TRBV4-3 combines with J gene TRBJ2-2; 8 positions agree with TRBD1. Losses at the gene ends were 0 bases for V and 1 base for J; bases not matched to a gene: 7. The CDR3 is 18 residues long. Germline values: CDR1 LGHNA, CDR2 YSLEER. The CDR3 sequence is CASSQDFPGGMNTGELFF. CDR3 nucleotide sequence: TGCGCCAGCAGCCAAGATTTTCCAGGGGGCATGAACACCGGGGAGCTGTTTTTT.

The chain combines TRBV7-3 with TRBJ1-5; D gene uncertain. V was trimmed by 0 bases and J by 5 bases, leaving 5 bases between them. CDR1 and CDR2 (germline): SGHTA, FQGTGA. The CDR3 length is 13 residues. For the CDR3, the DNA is TGTGCCAGCAGCTTAACTCGTGATCAGCCCCAGCATTTT. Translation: CASSLTRDQPQHF.

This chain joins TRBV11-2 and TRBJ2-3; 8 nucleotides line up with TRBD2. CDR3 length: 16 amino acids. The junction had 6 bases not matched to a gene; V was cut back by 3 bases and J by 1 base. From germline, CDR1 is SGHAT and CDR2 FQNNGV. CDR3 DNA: TGTGCCAGCAGCTTCGGGACTAGTTCTCGCACAGATACGCAGTATTTT. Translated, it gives CASSFGTSSRTDTQYF.

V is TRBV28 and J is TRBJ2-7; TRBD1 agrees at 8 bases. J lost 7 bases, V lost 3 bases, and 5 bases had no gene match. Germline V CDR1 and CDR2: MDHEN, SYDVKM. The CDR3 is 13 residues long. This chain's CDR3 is CASSFQGASEQYF. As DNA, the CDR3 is TGTGCCAGCAGTTTTCAGGGGGCGTCAGAGCAGTACTTC.

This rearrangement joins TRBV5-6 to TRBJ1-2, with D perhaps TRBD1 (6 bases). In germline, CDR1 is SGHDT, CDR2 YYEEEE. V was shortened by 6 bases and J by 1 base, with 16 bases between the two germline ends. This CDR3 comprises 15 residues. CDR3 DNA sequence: TGTGCCAGCAACCTATTGGACAGACTTAACTATGGCTACACCTTC. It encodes CASNLLDRLNYGYTF.

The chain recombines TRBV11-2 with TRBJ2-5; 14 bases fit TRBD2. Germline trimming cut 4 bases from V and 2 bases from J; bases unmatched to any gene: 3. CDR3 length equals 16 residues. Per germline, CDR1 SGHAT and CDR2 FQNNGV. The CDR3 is CASSSRTSGGQETQYF. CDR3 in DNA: TGTGCCAGCAGCTCCCGGACTAGCGGGGGGCAAGAGACCCAGTACTTC. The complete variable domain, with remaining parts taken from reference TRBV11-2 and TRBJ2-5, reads EAGVAQSPRYKIIEKRQSVAFWCNPISGHATLYWYQQILGQGPKLLIQFQNNGVVDDSQLPKDRFSAERLKGVDSTLKIQPAKLEDSAVYLCASSSRTSGGQETQYFGPGTRLLVL.

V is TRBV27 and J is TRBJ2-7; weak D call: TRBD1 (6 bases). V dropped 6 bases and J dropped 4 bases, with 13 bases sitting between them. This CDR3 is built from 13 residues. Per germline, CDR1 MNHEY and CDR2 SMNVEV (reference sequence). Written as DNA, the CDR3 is TGTGCCAGCAGGGGTACAGGGAAGTACGAGCAGTACTTC. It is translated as CASRGTGKYEQYF.

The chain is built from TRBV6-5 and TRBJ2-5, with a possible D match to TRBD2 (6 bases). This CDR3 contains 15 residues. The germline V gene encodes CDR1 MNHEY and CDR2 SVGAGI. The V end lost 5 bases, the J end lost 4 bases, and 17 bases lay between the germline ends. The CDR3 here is CASSAGRGRGETQYF. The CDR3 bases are TGTGCCAGCAGTGCGGGGCGGGGCCGGGGAGAGACCCAGTACTTC.

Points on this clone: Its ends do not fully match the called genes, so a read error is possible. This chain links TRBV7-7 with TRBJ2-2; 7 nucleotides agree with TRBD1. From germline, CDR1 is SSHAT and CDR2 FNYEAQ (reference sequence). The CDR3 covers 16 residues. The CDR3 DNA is TGTGCTAGCAGCTCTGGGCCGACAGGGAACCCCGGGGAGCTGTTTTTT. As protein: CASSSGPTGNPGELFF. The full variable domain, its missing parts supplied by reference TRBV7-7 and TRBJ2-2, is GAGVSQSPRYKVTKRGQDVTLRCDPISSHATLYWYQQALGQGPEFLTYFNYEAQPDKSGLPSDRFSAERPEGSISTLTIQRTEQRDSAMYRCASSSGPTGNPGELFFGEGSRLTVL.

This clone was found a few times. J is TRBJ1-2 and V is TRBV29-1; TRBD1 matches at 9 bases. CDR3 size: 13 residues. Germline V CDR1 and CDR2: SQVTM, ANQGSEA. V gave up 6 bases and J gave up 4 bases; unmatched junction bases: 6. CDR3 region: CSVRTGVGYGYTF. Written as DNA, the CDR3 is TGCAGCGTGCGGACAGGGGTTGGCTATGGCTACACCTTC.

The CDR3 DNA sequence: TGTGCCAGCAGCTCGAGGAGTTCCACTGAAGCTTTCTTT. Encoded protein: CASSSRSSTEAFF. This sequence joins TRBV7-9 and TRBJ1-1, with no clear D. The CDR3 spans 13 residues. From germline, CDR1 is SEHNR and CDR2 FQNEAQ (reference sequence). The V gene lost 4 bases and the J gene lost 4 bases, with 10 bases spanning the gap.

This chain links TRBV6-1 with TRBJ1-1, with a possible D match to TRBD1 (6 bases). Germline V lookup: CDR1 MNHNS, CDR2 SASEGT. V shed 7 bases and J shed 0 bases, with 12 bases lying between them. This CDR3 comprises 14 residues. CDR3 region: CASNEDRLNTEAFF. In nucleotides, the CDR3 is TGTGCCAGCAACGAGGACAGATTGAACACTGAAGCTTTCTTT.

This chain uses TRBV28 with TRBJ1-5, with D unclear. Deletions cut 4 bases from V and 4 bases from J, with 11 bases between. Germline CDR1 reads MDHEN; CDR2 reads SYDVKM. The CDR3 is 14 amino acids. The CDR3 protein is CASSYGVGNQPQHF. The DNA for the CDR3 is TGTGCCAGCAGTTATGGAGTCGGGAATCAGCCCCAGCATTTT.

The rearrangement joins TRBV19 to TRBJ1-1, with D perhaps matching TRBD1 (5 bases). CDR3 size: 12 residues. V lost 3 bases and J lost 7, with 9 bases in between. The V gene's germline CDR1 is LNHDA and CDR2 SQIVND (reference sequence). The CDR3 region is CASSIGHLEAFF. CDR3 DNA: TGTGCCAGTAGTATTGGACACCTTGAAGCTTTCTTT.